This T cell receptor (beta chain) came from a study of cytomegalovirus exposure and HLA in healthy donors. At the level of the study: Within the Caucasian-associated ancestry cluster were 81% of the roughly 360 genotyped donors. Findings and caveats of the study: Follow-up analysis seemed to connect common viral pathogens with several of the most significant clusters identified. Researchers counted 164 TCR beta chains as cytomegalovirus-associated.

Per germline, CDR1 SGHDT and CDR2 YYEEEE. Unmatched junction bases numbered 15, after V lost 3 bases and J lost 2 bases. The CDR3 sequence is 18 residues long. Primers included in the PCR were 60 Vbeta and 13 Jbeta primers. TCRdb's copy holds only in-frame clones and misses some; the assay was immunoSEQ multiplex PCR. This table holds 80,000 to 100,000 clones, 70% to 80% found once. Worth noting for this clone: The target antigen is unknown.

Every donor was a healthy person donating bone marrow. The TCR sequence derives from a man aged 30 to 45 in good health and CMV-seropositive. The gene calls are TRBV5-6 and TRBJ2-7; 9 bases line up with TRBD1. What was sequenced was PBMCs. The CDR3 protein is CASSYTRPGQGMTYEQYF. CDR3 DNA sequence: TGTGCCAGCAGCTACACACGTCCGGGACAGGGAATGACCTACGAGCAGTACTTC.